Presented here are 9 T cell receptor beta chains from one specimen sequenced in a study of blood T cell repertoires in COVID-19. The data were produced by immunoSEQ multiplex PCR, yet TCRdb's version contains in-frame clones alone and is incomplete. The data show some 530,000 clones, over 75% seen once. The sequenced sample consisted of peripheral blood. The receptors here all came from a human donor in a cohort sampled during active COVID-19.

V usage is TRBV19 and J usage is TRBJ2-7; 8 bases are shared with TRBD2. Germline CDR1 and CDR2: LNHDA and SQIVND (reference sequence). This CDR3 spans 15 amino acids. V was clipped by 3 bases and J by 4 bases; unmatched bases: 8. The CDR3 protein is CASSISAGGWYEQYF. CDR3 sequence (DNA): TGTGCCAGTAGTATTTCGGCGGGAGGATGGTACGAGCAGTACTTC.

The chain is built from TRBV28 and TRBJ2-7; 8 bases agree with TRBD2. There are 14 residues in the CDR3. V trimming: 5 bases; J trimming: 8 bases; junction bases outside the gene matches: 11. Germline values: CDR1 MDHEN, CDR2 SYDVKM. The DNA of the CDR3 is TGTGCCAGCAGTATCGCAAGCGGGAGTGTCAAGCAGTACTTC. Its translation: CASSIASGSVKQYF.

This rearrangement joins TRBV6-5 to TRBJ2-7; the match to TRBD2 covers 13 bases. The CDR3 contains 16 residues. V lost 0 bases to trimming and J lost 5 bases; unmatched junction nucleotides: 4. In germline, CDR1 is MNHEY, CDR2 SVGAGI. In nucleotides, the CDR3 is TGTGCCAGCAGTTACTCGTGGACTAGCGGGAGTAACGAGCAGTACTTC. This translates into CASSYSWTSGSNEQYF.

This chain joins TRBV9 and TRBJ1-6; the D gene is possibly TRBD1 (5 bases). The CDR3 loop spans 13 amino acids. V lost 10 bases and J lost 6, with 14 bases in between. Germline V CDR1 and CDR2: SGDLS, YYNGEE. The CDR3 sequence is CACGSGPNSPLHF. In DNA form, the CDR3 reads TGTGCCTGTGGTTCAGGGCCTAATTCACCCCTCCACTTT.

The chain joins TRBV28 to TRBJ2-1, with 14 bases matching TRBD2. The V gene end was trimmed by 5 bases and the J gene end by 16 bases; junction bases not matched to a gene: 16. The length of the CDR3 is 16 residues. Germline lookup yields CDR1 MDHEN and CDR2 SYDVKM. The CDR3, as DNA: TGTGCCAGCAGTGGGGGACTAGCGGGAGAAACAATTAACTCATTCTTC. It is translated as CASSGGLAGETINSFF. The complete variable domain, with remaining parts taken from reference TRBV28 and TRBJ2-1, reads DVKVTQSSRYLVKRTGEKVFLECVQDMDHENMFWYRQDPGLGLRLIYFSYDVKMKEKGDIPEGYSVSREKKERFSLILESASTNQTSMYLCASSGGLAGETINSFFGPGTRLTVL.

The chain employs TRBV11-2 and TRBJ2-7, with D possibly being TRBD1 (6 bases). The germline V and J ends were trimmed by 5 bases and 3 bases, with 8 bases remaining between them. This CDR3 is built from 12 residues. Germline-derived CDR1 and CDR2 are SGHAT and FQNNGV. This CDR3 is CASSRTVYEQYF. CDR3 DNA: TGTGCCAGCAGCCGGACAGTCTACGAGCAGTACTTC.

The V gene is TRBV5-1, the J gene TRBJ2-1, with TRBD2 as a possible D gene (7 bases). The length of the CDR3 is 14 residues. Deletions cut 1 base from V and 9 bases from J, with 14 bases between. Germline assignment: CDR1 SGHRS and CDR2 YFSETQ. The DNA of the CDR3 is TGCGCCAGCAGCTTGCGGGGGGCAACAGGTGAGCAGTTCTTC. This sequence encodes CASSLRGATGEQFF.

The chain combines TRBV30 with TRBJ2-1; D gene ambiguous. From germline, CDR1 is GTSNPN and CDR2 SVGIG (reference sequence). V lost 0 bases and J lost 7, with 10 bases in between. The CDR3 is 13 residues long. CDR3 coding DNA: TGTGCCTGGAGTGTACTTGTCCGGAATGAGCAGTTCTTC. Translation: CAWSVLVRNEQFF.

A single count supports this clone. V is TRBV7-2 and J is TRBJ2-1, with unresolved D. Trimming removed 4 bases from V and 7 bases from J, with 5 bases in between. CDR1 SGHTA and CDR2 FQGNSA come from the germline V gene. The length of the CDR3 is 11 residues. The CDR3 loop is CASSSRNEQFF. In DNA, the CDR3 is TGTGCCAGCAGCTCCAGAAATGAGCAGTTCTTC.